A selection of T cell receptor beta chains follows, all from one sample in a study of cytomegalovirus exposure and HLA in healthy donors. Here immunoSEQ multiplex PCR was the method, and the copy in TCRdb shows in-frame clones only, minus some. The sample includes approximately 120,000 clones, 75% to 90% of them seen just once. Sample: PBMCs. The receptor source for this set is a man between 18 and 35 years old in good health and CMV-seropositive. The conserved cysteine and the conserved F or W are not part of the CDR3 here. Fields, in order: J gene, V gene, CDR3 protein.

j_gene: TRBJ1-1
v_gene: TRBV5-1
CDR3aa: ASSLGGGWTEAF

j_gene: TRBJ2-5
v_gene: TRBV4-1
CDR3aa: ASSQEVGGGLETQY

j_gene: TRBJ2-7
v_gene: TRBV14
CDR3aa: ASSQVRQGGEQY

j_gene: TRBJ2-7
v_gene: TRBV7-2
CDR3aa: ASRGTTTPYEQY

j_gene: TRBJ1-4
v_gene: TRBV30
CDR3aa: AWSVSGYNGEKLF

j_gene: TRBJ1-1
v_gene: TRBV18
CDR3aa: ASSANALNTEAF

j_gene: TRBJ2-7
v_gene: TRBV27
CDR3aa: ATKSPGQDRSNEQY

j_gene: TRBJ1-3
v_gene: TRBV5-1
CDR3aa: ASSSGGSGNTIY

j_gene: TRBJ2-3
v_gene: TRBV7-2
CDR3aa: ASSPPPDTQY

j_gene: TRBJ1-2
v_gene: TRBV7-9
CDR3aa: ASSAPGQTVNYGYT

j_gene: TRBJ1-2
v_gene: TRBV6-5
CDR3aa: ASSYNRDYGYT

j_gene: TRBJ2-2
v_gene: TRBV28
CDR3aa: ASYHRDRGIRKLPNTGELF

j_gene: TRBJ1-2
v_gene: TRBV27
CDR3aa: ASSPSGDVNYGYT

j_gene: TRBJ2-3
v_gene: TRBV11-3
CDR3aa: ASSPGEGTDTQY

j_gene: TRBJ1-1
v_gene: TRBV5-1
CDR3aa: ASSLGTPLEAF

j_gene: TRBJ1-4
v_gene: TRBV30
CDR3aa: AWSAGTGREKLF

j_gene: TRBJ2-1
v_gene: TRBV5-6
CDR3aa: ATSIGTGGHEQF

j_gene: TRBJ2-3
v_gene: TRBV19
CDR3aa: ASRTGGLAADTQY

j_gene: TRBJ2-1
v_gene: TRBV5-1
CDR3aa: ASSLGFTGLAGTNEQF

j_gene: TRBJ2-2
v_gene: TRBV7-8
CDR3aa: ASSPTETGLNTGELF

j_gene: TRBJ2-2
v_gene: TRBV2
CDR3aa: ASINDRGSTGELF

j_gene: TRBJ1-5
v_gene: TRBV19
CDR3aa: ASSITGQPQH

j_gene: TRBJ2-2
v_gene: TRBV6-6
CDR3aa: ASNRQTNTGELF

j_gene: TRBJ1-1
v_gene: TRBV2
CDR3aa: ASSDGRYNTEAF

j_gene: TRBJ1-5
v_gene: TRBV6-1
CDR3aa: ASTHRGGLNQPQH

j_gene: TRBJ1-4
v_gene: TRBV6-5
CDR3aa: ASSYTDRVHEKLF

j_gene: TRBJ2-7
v_gene: TRBV30
CDR3aa: AWKRSYEQY

j_gene: TRBJ1-6
v_gene: TRBV10-2
CDR3aa: ASSVTGEGYNSPLH

j_gene: TRBJ2-2
v_gene: TRBV30
CDR3aa: AWTGQVTGELF

j_gene: TRBJ1-2
v_gene: TRBV5-5
CDR3aa: ASSFSGGNGYT

j_gene: TRBJ2-7
v_gene: TRBV30
CDR3aa: AWSKGASYEQY

j_gene: TRBJ1-5
v_gene: TRBV28
CDR3aa: ASSWDRGQDQPQH

j_gene: TRBJ2-7
v_gene: TRBV4-1
CDR3aa: ASSHDRGSNEQY